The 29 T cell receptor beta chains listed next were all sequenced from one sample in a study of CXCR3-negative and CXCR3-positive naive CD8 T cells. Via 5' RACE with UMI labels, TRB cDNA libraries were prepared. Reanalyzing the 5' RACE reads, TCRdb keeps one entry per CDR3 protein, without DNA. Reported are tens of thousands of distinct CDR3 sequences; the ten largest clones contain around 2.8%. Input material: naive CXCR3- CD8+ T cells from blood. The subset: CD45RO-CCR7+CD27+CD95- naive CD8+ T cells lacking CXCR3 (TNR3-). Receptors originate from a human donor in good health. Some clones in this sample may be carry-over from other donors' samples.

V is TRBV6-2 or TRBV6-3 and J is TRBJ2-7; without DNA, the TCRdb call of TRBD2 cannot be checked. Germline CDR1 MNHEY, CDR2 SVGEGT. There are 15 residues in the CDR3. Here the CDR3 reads CASTEPGLGFKEQYF.

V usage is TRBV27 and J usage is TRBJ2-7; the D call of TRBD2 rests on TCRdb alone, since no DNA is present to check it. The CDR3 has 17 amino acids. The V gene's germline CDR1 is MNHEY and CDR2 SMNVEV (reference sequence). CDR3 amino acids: CASSLKGLAGATYEQYF.

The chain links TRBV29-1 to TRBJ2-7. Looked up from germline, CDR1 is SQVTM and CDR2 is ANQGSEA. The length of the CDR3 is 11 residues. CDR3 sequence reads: CSVPGPYEQYF.

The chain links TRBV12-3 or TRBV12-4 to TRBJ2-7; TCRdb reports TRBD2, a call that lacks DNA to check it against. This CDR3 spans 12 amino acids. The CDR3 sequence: CASSSGGAEQYF.

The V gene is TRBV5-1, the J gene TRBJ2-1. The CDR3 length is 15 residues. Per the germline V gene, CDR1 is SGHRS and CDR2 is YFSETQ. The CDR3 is CASSLGESSYNEQFF. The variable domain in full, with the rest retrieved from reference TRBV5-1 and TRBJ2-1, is KAGVTQTPRYLIKTRGQQVTLSCSPISGHRSVSWYQQTPGQGLQFLFEYFSETQRNKGNFPGRFSGRQFSNSRSEMNVSTLELGDSALYLCASSLGESSYNEQFFGPGTRLTVL.

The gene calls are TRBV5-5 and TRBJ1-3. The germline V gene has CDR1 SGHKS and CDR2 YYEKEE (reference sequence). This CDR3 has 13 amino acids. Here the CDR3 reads CASSVQELNTIYF.

The CDR3 protein is CAISESEGSSNQPQHF. V and J are TRBV10-3 and TRBJ1-5; TCRdb picks TRBD1, but there is no DNA to check that call. Germline CDR1 and CDR2: ENHRY and SYGVKD. The CDR3 extends over 16 amino acids.

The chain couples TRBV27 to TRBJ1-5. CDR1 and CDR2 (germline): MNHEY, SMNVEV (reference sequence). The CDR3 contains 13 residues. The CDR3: CASSQLSHQPQHF.

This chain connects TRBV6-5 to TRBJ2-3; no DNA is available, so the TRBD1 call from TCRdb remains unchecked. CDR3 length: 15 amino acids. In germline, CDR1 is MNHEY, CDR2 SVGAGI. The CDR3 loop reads CASRGVGGDPDTQYF.

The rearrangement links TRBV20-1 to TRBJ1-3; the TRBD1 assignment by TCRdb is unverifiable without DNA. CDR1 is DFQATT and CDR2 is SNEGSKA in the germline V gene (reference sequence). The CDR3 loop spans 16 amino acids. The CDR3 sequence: CSARGLHALSGNTIYF.

CDR3 region: CSARVGGAQETQYF. The chain links TRBV20-1 to TRBJ2-5; TCRdb's D call, TRBD1, is unchecked because there is no DNA. The CDR3 is made up of 14 amino acids. Germline CDR1 and CDR2: DFQATT and SNEGSKA (reference sequence).

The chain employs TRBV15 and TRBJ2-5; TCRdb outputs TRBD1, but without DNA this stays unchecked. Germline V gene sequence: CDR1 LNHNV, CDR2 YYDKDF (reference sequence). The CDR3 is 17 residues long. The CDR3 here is CATRPDRGFDAVETQYF. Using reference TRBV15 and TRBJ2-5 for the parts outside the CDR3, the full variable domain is DAMVIQNPRYQVTQFGKPVTLSCSQTLNHNVMYWYQQKSSQAPKLLFHYYDKDFNNEADTPDNFQSRRPNTSFCFLDIRSPGLGDTAMYLCATRPDRGFDAVETQYFGPGTRLLVL.

CDR3 residues: CASKMAYTEAFF. This chain uses TRBV7-9 with TRBJ1-1. The CDR3 has 12 amino acids. Per germline, CDR1 SEHNR and CDR2 FQNEAQ (reference sequence).

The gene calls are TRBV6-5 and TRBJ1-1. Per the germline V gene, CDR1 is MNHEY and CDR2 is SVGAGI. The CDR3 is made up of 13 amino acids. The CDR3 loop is CASRATENTEAFF.

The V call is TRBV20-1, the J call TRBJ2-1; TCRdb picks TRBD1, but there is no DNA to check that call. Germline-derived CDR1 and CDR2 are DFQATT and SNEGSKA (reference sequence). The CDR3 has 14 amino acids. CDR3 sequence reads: CSAVGGSSYNEQFF.

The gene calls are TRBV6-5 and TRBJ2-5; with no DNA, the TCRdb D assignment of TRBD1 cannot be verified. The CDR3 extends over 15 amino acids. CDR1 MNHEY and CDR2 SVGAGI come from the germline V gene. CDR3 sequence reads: CASANRDPGGETKYF.

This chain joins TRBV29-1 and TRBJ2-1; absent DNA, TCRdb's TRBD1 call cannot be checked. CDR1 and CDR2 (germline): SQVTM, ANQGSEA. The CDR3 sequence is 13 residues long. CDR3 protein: CSVPTGGLHEQFF.

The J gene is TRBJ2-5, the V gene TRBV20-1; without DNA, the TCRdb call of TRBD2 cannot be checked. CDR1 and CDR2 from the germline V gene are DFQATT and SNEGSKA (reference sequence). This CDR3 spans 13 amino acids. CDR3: CSARDSAGETQYF.

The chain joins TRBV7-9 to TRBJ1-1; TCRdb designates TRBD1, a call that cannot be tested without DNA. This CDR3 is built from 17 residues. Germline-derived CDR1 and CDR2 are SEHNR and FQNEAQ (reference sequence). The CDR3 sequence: CASSSEGRTGGRTEAFF. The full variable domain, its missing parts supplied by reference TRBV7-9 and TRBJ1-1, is DTGVSQNPRHKITKRGQNVTFRCDPISEHNRLYWYRQTLGQGPEFLTYFQNEAQLEKSRLLSDRFSAERPKGSFSTLEIQRTEQGDSAMYLCASSSEGRTGGRTEAFFGQGTRLTVV.

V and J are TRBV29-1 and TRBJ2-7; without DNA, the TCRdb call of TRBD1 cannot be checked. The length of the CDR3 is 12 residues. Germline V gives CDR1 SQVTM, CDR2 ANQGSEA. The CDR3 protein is CSANEGAYEQYF.

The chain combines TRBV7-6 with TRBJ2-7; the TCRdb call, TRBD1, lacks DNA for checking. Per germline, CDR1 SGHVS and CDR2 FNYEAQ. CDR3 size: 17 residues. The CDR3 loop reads CASSFFGFEDRAHEQYF. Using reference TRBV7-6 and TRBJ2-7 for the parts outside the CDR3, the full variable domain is GAGVSQSPRYKVTKRGQDVALRCDPISGHVSLYWYRQALGQGPEFLTYFNYEAQQDKSGLPNDRFSAERPEGSISTLTIQRTEQRDSAMYRCASSFFGFEDRAHEQYFGPGTRLTVT.

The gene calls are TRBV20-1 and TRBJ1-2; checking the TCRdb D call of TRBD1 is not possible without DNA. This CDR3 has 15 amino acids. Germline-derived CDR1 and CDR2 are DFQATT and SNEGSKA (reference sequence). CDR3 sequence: CSARDPTGVPSGYTF.

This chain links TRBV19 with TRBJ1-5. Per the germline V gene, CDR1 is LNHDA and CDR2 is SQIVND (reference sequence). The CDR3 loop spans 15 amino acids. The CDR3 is CASSIDRYSNQPQHF.

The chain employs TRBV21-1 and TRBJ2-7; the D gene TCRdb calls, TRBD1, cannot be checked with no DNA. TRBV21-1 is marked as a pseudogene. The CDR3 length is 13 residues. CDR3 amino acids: CASSRRDTYEQYF.

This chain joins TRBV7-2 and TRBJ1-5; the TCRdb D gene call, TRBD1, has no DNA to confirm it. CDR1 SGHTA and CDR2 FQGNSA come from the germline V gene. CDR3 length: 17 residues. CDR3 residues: CASSLGYGQGTHQPQHF.

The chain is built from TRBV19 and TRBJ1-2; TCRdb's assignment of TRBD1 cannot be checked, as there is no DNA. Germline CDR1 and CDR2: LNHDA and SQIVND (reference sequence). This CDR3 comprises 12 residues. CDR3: CASSTQGGGYTF.

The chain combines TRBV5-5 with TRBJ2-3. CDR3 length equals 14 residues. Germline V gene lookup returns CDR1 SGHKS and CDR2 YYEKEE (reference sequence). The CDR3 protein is CASSFFQGTDTQYF.

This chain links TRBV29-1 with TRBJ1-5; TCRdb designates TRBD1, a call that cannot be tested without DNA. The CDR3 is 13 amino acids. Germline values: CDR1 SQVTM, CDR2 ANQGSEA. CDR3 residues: CSVGQANNQPQHF.

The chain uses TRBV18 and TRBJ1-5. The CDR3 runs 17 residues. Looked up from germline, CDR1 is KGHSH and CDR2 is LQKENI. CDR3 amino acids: CASSPGRRINSNQPQHF.